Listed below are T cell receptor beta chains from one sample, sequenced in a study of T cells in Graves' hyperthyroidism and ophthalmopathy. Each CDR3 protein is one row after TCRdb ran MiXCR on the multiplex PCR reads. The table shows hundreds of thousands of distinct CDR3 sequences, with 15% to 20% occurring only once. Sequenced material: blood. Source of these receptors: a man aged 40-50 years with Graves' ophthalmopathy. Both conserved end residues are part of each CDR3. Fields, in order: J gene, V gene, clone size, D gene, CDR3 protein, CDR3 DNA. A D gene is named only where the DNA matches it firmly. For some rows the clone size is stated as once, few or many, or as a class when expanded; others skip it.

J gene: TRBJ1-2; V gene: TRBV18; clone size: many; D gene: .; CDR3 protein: CASSPGDNYGYTF; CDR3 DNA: TGTGCCAGCTCACCAGGGGATAACTATGGCTACACCTTC
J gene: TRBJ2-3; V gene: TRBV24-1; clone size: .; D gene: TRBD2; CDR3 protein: CATSLAGGTDTQYF; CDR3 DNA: TGTGCCACCTCACTAGCGGGGGGCACAGATACGCAGTATTTT
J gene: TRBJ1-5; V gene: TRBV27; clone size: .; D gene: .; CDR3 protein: CASTQAVGLQPQHF; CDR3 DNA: TGTGCCAGCACGCAGGCAGTGGGTTTGCAGCCCCAGCATTTT
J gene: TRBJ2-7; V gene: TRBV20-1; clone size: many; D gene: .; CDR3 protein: CSASPLSSGQYF; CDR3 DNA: TGCAGTGCTAGCCCCCTTTCATCCGGGCAGTACTTC
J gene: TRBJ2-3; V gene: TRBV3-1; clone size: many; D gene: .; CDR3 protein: CASSLGDTRHTQYF; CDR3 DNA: TGTGCCAGCAGCCTAGGGGACACTAGACATACGCAGTATTTT
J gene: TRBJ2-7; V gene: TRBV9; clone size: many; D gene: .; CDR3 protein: CASSVVSGSEQYF; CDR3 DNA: TGTGCCAGCAGCGTAGTGTCCGGTAGCGAGCAGTACTTC
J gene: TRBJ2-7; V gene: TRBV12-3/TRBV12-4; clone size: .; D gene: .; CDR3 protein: CASSLGGRLYEQYF; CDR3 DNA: TGTGCCAGCAGTTTAGGGGGGCGTCTATACGAGCAGTACTTC
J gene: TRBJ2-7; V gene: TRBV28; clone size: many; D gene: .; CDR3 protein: CASSPGPFEQYF; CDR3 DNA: TGTGCCAGCAGCCCCGGGCCTTTCGAGCAGTACTTC
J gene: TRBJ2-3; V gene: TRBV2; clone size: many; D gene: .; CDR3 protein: CASNGLLTDTQYF; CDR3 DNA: TGTGCCAGCAACGGACTTCTTACAGATACGCAGTATTTT
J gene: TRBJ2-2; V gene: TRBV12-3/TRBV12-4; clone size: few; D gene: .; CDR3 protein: CASSTPYTGELFF; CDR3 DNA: TGTGCCAGCAGCACCCCTTACACCGGGGAGCTGTTTTTT
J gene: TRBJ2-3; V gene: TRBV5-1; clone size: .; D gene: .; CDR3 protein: CASRTGPLSTDTQYF; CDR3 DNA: TGCGCCAGCAGAACGGGGCCCCTCAGCACAGATACGCAGTATTTT
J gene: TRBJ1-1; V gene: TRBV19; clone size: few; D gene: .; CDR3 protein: CASRIFAEAFF; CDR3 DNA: TGTGCCAGTAGAATTTTCGCTGAAGCTTTCTTT
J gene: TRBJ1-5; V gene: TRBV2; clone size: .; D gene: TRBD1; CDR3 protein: CASRSTGTGWFDSNQPQHF; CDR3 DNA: TGTGCCAGCAGATCCACCGGGACAGGGTGGTTTGATAGCAATCAGCCCCAGCATTTT
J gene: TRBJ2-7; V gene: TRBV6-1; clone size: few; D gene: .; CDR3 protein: CASRPLPPGLGVYEQYF; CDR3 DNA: TGTGCCAGCAGGCCTCTCCCCCCGGGACTGGGAGTCTACGAGCAGTACTTC